What follows is one T cell receptor beta chain and its context. Relative to the germline gene, one junction end is altered; a read error may explain this. These data belong to a study of blood T cell repertoires in COVID-19. For the study at large: Samples came from the United States, Italy and Spain, spanning acute and convalescent COVID-19. Sources were T cells, B-cell-depleted T cells, or PBMCs; the material itself was cDNA or gDNA.

Method: immunoSEQ multiplex PCR; TCRdb's copy keeps in-frame clones and lacks some. This table has approximately 190,000 clones, about 85% appearing once. The material sequenced was peripheral blood. The TCR was taken from a human donor in a cohort sampled during active COVID-19.

CDR3 bases: TGTGCTAGCAGCCCCGTCGAGGGCTCCTACAATGAGCAGTTCTTC. It specifies CASSPVEGSYNEQFF. The J gene is TRBJ2-1, the V gene TRBV7-7, with D perhaps matching TRBD2 (5 bases). Germline V CDR1 and CDR2: SSHAT, FNYEAQ (reference sequence). CDR3 length: 15 residues.